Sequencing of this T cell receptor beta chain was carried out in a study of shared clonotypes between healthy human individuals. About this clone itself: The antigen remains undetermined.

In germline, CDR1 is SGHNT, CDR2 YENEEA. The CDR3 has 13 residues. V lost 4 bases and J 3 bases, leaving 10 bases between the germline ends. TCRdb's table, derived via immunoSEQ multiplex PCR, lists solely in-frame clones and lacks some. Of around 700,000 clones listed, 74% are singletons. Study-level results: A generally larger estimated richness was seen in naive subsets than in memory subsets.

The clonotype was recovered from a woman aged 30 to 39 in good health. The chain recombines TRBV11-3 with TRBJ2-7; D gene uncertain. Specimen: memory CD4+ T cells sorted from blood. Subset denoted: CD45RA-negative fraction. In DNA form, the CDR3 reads TGTGCCAGCAGCTCCCAACTTGGCTACGAGCAGTACTTC. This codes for CASSSQLGYEQYF.